This TCR beta chain was captured by sequencing in a study of T cell responses to AZD1222 COVID-19 vaccine. Study results and caveats: The study sampled repertoires only after the peak T cell response. Distributed over spike, vaccine-associated CD4 TCRs predominated at 160-218 and 743-854.

Concerning this clone itself: Its antigen is not known.

Per germline, CDR1 GTSNPN and CDR2 SVGIG (reference sequence). Trimming took off 2 bases at V and 7 bases at J, with 15 bases between the two ends. The CDR3 runs 15 residues. The table came from immunoSEQ multiplex PCR; TCRdb's copy has only in-frame clones and leaves some out. This table has 160,000 or so clones, 90% to 95% appearing once. The rearrangement links TRBV30 to TRBJ1-6; no clear D. The sequence was collected from an adult in good health. The specimen comprised peripheral blood, sampled on day 0 of AZD1222 vaccination. The CDR3 sequence: CAWSPRRGVNSPLHF. CDR3 in DNA: TGTGCCTGGAGTCCCCGAAGAGGCGTAAATTCACCCCTCCACTTT.